The TCR beta chain under discussion was sequenced for a study of early T cells in non-severe SARS-CoV-2 infection. Study-wide background: The chains were unpaired, and the sequenced material was bulk RNA from unsorted whole blood. Study observations and caveats: Database matching using VDJdb favored anti-spike CD8 responses, with private and CD4 specificities left missing.

Individual cDNA molecules received unique molecular identifiers during library preparation. TCRdb passed the 5' RACE reads through MiXCR, listing each CDR3 protein once. The table shows fewer than 65,000 distinct CDR3 sequences, with approximately 9.9% occurring only once. This clonotype came up many times. The target antigen is unknown. The CDR3 is 13 amino acids. Germline CDR1 DFQATT, CDR2 SNEGSKA (reference sequence). Trimming cost V 2 bases and J 16 bases, with 21 bases left between them. Sequencing was performed on whole blood. The chain uses TRBV20-1 and TRBJ1-3; TRBD1 might be the D (6 bases). The TCR comes from an adult who was a healthcare worker with PCR-confirmed SARS-CoV-2 infection or an uninfected control (not recorded which). CDR3 nucleotide sequence: TGCAGTGCTAGAACCGACTCCCCGGGACACATCTATTTT. Amino acid sequence: CSARTDSPGHIYF.